The next 3 T cell receptor beta chains were all read from a single sample in a study of blood T cell repertoires in COVID-19. TCRdb keeps only in-frame clones here, not all; method: immunoSEQ multiplex PCR. Here the sample spans under 250,000 clones, about 86% being singletons. Material for sequencing was peripheral blood. These receptors were taken from a man aged 45-65 years with active or convalescent COVID-19.

This clone was picked up one time. The chain links TRBV6-6 to TRBJ1-3, with TRBD1 as a possible D gene (5 bases). Deletions cut 4 bases from V and 0 bases from J, with 7 bases between. From germline, CDR1 is MNHNY and CDR2 SVGAGI (reference sequence). The CDR3 covers 14 residues. DNA of the CDR3: TGTGCCAGCAGTTCGGGGGGCTCTGGAAACACCATATATTTT. It codes for CASSSGGSGNTIYF.

The chain employs TRBV5-6 and TRBJ1-1; 10 bases agree with TRBD1. The J segment lost 11 bases and the V segment lost 3 bases, leaving 10 bases of the junction unmatched. CDR1 and CDR2 from the germline V gene are SGHDT and YYEEEE. The CDR3 sequence is 14 residues long. CDR3 sequence reads: CASSSGTGAGYAFF. As DNA, the CDR3 is TGTGCCAGCAGCTCTGGGACAGGGGCGGGGTATGCTTTCTTT.

The chain is built from TRBV27 and TRBJ2-1; TRBD2 aligns across 11 bases. Unmatched junction bases numbered 5, after V lost 3 bases and J lost 10 bases. The CDR3 has 14 amino acids. Germline loops: CDR1 MNHEY, CDR2 SMNVEV (reference sequence). In DNA form, the CDR3 reads TGTGCCAGCAGTTTTCTAGCGGGGGGCGACGAGCAGTTCTTC. Translating it yields CASSFLAGGDEQFF.